This record covers a single TCR beta chain. Its antigen has not been determined. It has no much larger one-base neighbor in the sample; base qualities were not kept. The record originates from a study of cytomegalovirus exposure and HLA in healthy donors (dated by TCRdb to the late 2010s). In the study overall: In an earlier analysis of some 610 of the donors, 276 Gb of sequence data and 95 million to 130 million unique TCR beta sequences from about 190 million T cells were reported. Approximately 310 gigabases of sequencing data and approximately 80 million unique TCR sequences were included in an early release covering about 620 HLA-typed donors. Among the 398 genotyped donors, about 85% belonged to the genetic ancestry cluster associated with self-reported Caucasian donors. The aim of the study was to test whether cataloging public T cell receptors could identify signatures of past pathogen exposure. Using immunosequencing, the study profiled T cell repertoires from 666 subjects and related those repertoires to cytomegalovirus serostatus. A separate validation cohort of 100 to 150 different subjects was used in addition to the roughly 620-subject first cohort. The study combined high-throughput TCR immunosequencing, statistical association of individual TCRs with disease status, and machine learning to predict cytomegalovirus infection status. A later analysis re-examined previously published TCR beta repertoires from about 670 donors and added high-resolution HLA genotyping to investigate patterns of TCR occurrence. Rather than drawing on any new phenotypic data, the later analysis identified candidate immune exposures from TCR beta sequences and the way those sequences occurred across donors. To decide whether each TCR beta V gene segment behaved as functional or pseudogenic, an earlier analysis of some 600 of the donors relied on high-throughput TCR beta sequencing. Donor age, sex, ethnicity and CMV serostatus were compiled together with the repertoire data. A later genetic analysis took genome-wide SNP genotypes for about 65% of the roughly 670 donors and used that subset as a discovery cohort. Every discovery cohort repertoire had been produced on one sequencing platform. HLA typing covered class I and class II loci at four-digit resolution. The number of typed donors differed by locus: roughly 620-640 for A, B, C, DRB1 and DQB1; 500 to 550 for DQA1; 606 for DPA1; and roughly 490 for DPB1. A few DR-DQ haplotypes were treated as single units for association and clustering because of strong linkage in the cohort. Among some 410 genotyped donors of the cohort, an average of around 250,000 unique TCR beta nucleotide sequences was sequenced per donor, of which about 18% were non-productive.

V gives up 1 base and J gives up 4 bases, and the segment between their germline ends measures 11 bases. The germline V gene sets CDR1 to LGHNA and CDR2 to YSLEER. Taken from cysteine to phenylalanine, the CDR3 has 15 residues. The only DNA kept is the CDR3, 45 bases in frame from the first base. Preparation of the library involved the immunoSEQ multiplex PCR assay. For the multiplex PCR, a mixture combining 60 forward primers for TCR Vbeta segments and 13 reverse primers for TCR Jbeta segments was used. The CDR3 region of rearranged TCR beta genes was amplified from genomic DNA by a multiplex PCR assay. On the Illumina HiSeq System, the amplified TCR beta libraries were sequenced as 87-base-pair reads. The original methods were these. A later analysis counted tens of millions of unique TCR beta chains across the approximately 700 repertoires, and about 10 million of these chains were shared by at least two donors. Raw reads were error-corrected and collapsed into unique sequences with a nearest-neighbor algorithm that merged closely related sequences to remove PCR and sequencing errors. To assign V, D and J gene segments, CDR3 sequences were aligned to IMGT reference sequences. For a sequence to be retained, at least a six-nucleotide match to both a V gene segment and a J gene segment was required. A rearrangement was called productive if the CDR3 had no stop codons and remained in frame with V and J, and every other rearrangement was called non-productive. Following IMGT convention, CDR3 was defined as the stretch from the second conserved V-encoded cysteine to the conserved J-encoded phenylalanine. The earlier analysis of about 620 of the donors excluded sequences that lacked an unambiguous match to a single V gene segment. An earlier analysis of a few hundred of the donors called V segments functional above 56.7% productive rearrangements and segregating when the between-donor standard deviation exceeded 5%. A statistical classification framework was built for diagnosing cytomegalovirus status from the catalog of TCR beta chain sequences. V and J gene assignment, in a later analysis, came from comparing TCR nucleotide sequences with IMGT/GENE-DB human TR gene sequences. The TCRdist pipeline was used in a later analysis to assign CDR3 sequences and most-parsimonious VDJ recombination scenarios. In a later analysis, every TCR beta chain was defined by the combination of its CDR3 amino acid sequence and its V-gene family, and reads without a unique V-gene family were dropped. In a later analysis, around 600 highly shared, low-generation-probability nucleotide sequences were removed to address suspected cross-contamination and a sequencing artifact. For each public chain, a later analysis derived a clonal expansion index from normalized ranks of inferred template counts within each repertoire. In a later analysis, generation probabilities were computed using a VDJ recombination model fitted to out-of-frame rearrangements, and the results were checked against IGoR. In a later analysis, TCR-TCR, TCR-HLA and TCR-CMV co-occurrence was scored with hypergeometric tests, and a repertoire-size bias correction was applied to TCR pairs. To estimate false discovery rates, a later analysis permuted the HLA or CMV assignments 20 times. A later analysis grouped co-occurring TCRs with DBSCAN, adding TCRdist sequence similarity when clustering within HLA-allele-positive subsets. For co-occurrence clustering, repertoires with fewer than 30,000 or more than 120,000 public chains were excluded, along with five or six repertoires with anomalous nucleotide sharing. TCRdb's version of the immuneACCESS table is confined to in-frame rearrangements and falls short of the full clone set. An unresolved V gene accounts for under half of the shortfall where checked; the remainder is of unknown origin. Clone size and V and J calls were adopted from that table, with D and trimming inferred from the DNA. The sample table lists about 41,000 clones, roughly 80% of them with a count of one. The top ten clones comprise around 2.5% of the sample.

In total, roughly 670 healthy bone marrow donors made up the cohort. At the time of sampling, every cohort member was nominally healthy, though immune exposures that went unrecorded were likely present. The donor was CMV seronegative and was included in the group of hundreds of seronegative cohort members. Each donor provided a peripheral blood sample, and peripheral blood mononuclear cells were used for TCR beta sequencing. Genomic DNA was extracted from the blood cell samples with the Qiagen DNeasy Blood Extraction Kit. What the authors observed across the whole study: Strong co-occurrence of HLA alleles, especially DR and DQ, made assigning TCR associations to individual alleles difficult. A later analysis reported that several top co-occurrence clusters appeared linked to parvovirus B19, influenza, CMV and Epstein-Barr virus. A later genetic analysis reported fewer N-insertions in productive TCRs among donors in an Asian-associated ancestry cluster than the approximately 700-donor mean. Only TCR beta chains were sequenced in this cohort, and the absence of alpha or paired-chain data limited detectable features. Across donors, most TCR sequences were observed very rarely, whereas some public TCRs were present in many individuals. Because counts were too low, some 17 rarely observed V segments, including chromosome 9 orphons, were excluded from the earlier analysis of around 640 of the donors. Linkage disequilibrium might explain the correlated functional status among segregating V segments, but an unknown experimental factor could not be ruled out. A cluster of highly shared sequence variants was judged likely to be a technical artifact of the sequencing pipeline. Because HLA typing was unavailable for some donors at each locus, only the typed subset was used in association tests. A later analysis found that HLA-associated TCR beta chains were more clonally expanded and had lower generation probabilities than equally common non-associated chains. Immune exposure information for the cohort was limited to CMV serostatus. In a later genetic analysis, a missense DCLRE1C variant was associated with V-gene and J-gene trimming of TCR beta chains, and the association was replicated in an independent cohort. In a later analysis, some 18,000 TCR beta sequences were associated with specific HLA alleles at a false discovery rate of 0.05. The classifier was reported to diagnose cytomegalovirus status with high specificity and sensitivity in both the original and validation cohorts. Most CMV-associated TCR beta chains appeared to be HLA-restricted in a later analysis, and the HLA associations seemed to be driven largely by CMV exposure. In a later analysis, TCR association rates were found to vary across HLA loci, with the most associated TCRs seen for DRB1 alleles and the fewest for HLA-C alleles. Presence/absence analyses assumed roughly uniform sequencing depth across donors, an assumption that may not hold. Some IMGT-functional V segments, including TRBV6-2 and TRBV6-3, could not be told apart with the 87-base-pair reads, so those segments were excluded. The study listed 150 to 200 TCR beta chains as associated with cytomegalovirus. In vitro tests confirmed that a few of the cytomegalovirus-associated TCR beta chains recognize cytomegalovirus antigens. In an earlier analysis of about 600 of the donors, most TCR beta V segments appeared in productive rearrangements about 90% or about 30% of the time, broadly matching IMGT annotations. A further reported finding was that TCR beta sequences accurately predicted the HLA-A and HLA-B alleles for most subjects in the first cohort. The authors suggested that the approach could potentially be extended to other disease states and immunological phenotypes.

The clonotype originates from a middle-aged man in good health and CMV-seronegative. The sequence joins TRBV4-3 to TRBJ2-1; TRBD2 might be the D gene, on 6 matching bases. Sequenced material: PBMCs. In nucleotides, the sequence is TGCGCCAGCAGCCAAGGGCCCGGGGGATACAATGAGCAGTTCTTC. This yields the protein CASSQGPGGYNEQFF.